This T cell receptor beta chain was sequenced in a study of T-cell memory formation after mild COVID-19. Barcoded TCR alpha and TCR beta cDNA libraries with UMIs came from 5'RACE using constant-segment primers. One entry per CDR3 protein, called by TCRdb with MiXCR from the 5' RACE reads. The data contain tens of thousands of distinct CDR3 sequences, approximately 14% of them singletons. J gave up 4 bases and V 0 bases, and 5 bases lay outside the gene matches. The CDR3 covers 17 residues. Germline CDR1 is SGDLS and CDR2 is YYNGEE. This clonotype was seen only a few times. The receptor was derived from an adult woman who had mild COVID-19 (a few samples of this study predate the infection). Cell type and time point are not known. The sequencing sample was made of PBMCs or a T cell subset sorted from them (not recorded which). This chain links TRBV9 with TRBJ2-3; 13 bases agree with TRBD2. CDR3 nucleotide sequence: TGTGCCAGCAGCGTAGGGACTAGCGGGAGTAGGTCAGATACGCAGTATTTT. Translated, it gives CASSVGTSGSRSDTQYF.